A single T cell receptor (beta chain) is shown here with its context. Its target is unknown. Profiled with immunoSEQ multiplex PCR; TCRdb holds only in-frame clones, not every one. The data show 120,000 to 150,000 clones, with roughly 89% seen just once and 3.5% to 5% held by the top ten. These data originate in a study of cytomegalovirus exposure and HLA in healthy donors. Broader study findings: Reportedly, cytomegalovirus status was diagnosed with high sensitivity and specificity. Clusters of TCRs from the first cohort tended to co-occur in the roughly 120 validation repertoires (as a later analysis found).

This CDR3 has 15 residues. Trimming stripped 4 bases from V and 6 bases from J, with 19 bases between. Germline V CDR1 and CDR2: LGHNA, YNFKEQ. V gene TRBV4-2 combines with J gene TRBJ2-7; possible D gene TRBD2, 6 bases. The clonotype was recovered from a man between 18 and 29 years old in good health and CMV-seropositive. The specimen sequenced was PBMCs. CDR3 nucleotide sequence: TGTGCCAGCAGCCTCAGCGGGTCCCGGACGTCCGAGCAGTACTTC. This sequence encodes CASSLSGSRTSEQYF.